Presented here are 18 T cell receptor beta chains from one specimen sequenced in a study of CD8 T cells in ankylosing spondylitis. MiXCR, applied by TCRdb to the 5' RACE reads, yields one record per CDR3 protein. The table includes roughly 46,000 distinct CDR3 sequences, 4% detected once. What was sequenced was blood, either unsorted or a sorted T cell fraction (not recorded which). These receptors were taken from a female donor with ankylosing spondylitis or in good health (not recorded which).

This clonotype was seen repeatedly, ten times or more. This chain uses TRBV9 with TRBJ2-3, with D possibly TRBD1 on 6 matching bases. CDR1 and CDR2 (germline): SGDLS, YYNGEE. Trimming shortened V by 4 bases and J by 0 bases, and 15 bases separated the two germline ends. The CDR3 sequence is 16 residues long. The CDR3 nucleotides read TGTGCCAGCAGCATACAGGACAGAGCTAGCACAGATACGCAGTATTTT. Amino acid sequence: CASSIQDRASTDTQYF. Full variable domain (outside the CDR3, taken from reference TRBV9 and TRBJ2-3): DSGVTQTPKHLITATGQRVTLRCSPRSGDLSVYWYQQSLDQGLQFLIQYYNGEERAKGNILERFSAQQFPDLHSELNLSSLELGDSALYFCASSIQDRASTDTQYFGPGTRLTVL.

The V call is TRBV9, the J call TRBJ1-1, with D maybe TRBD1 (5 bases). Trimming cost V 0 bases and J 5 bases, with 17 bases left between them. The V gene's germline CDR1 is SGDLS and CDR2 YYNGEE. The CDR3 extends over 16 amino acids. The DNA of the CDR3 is TGTGCCAGCAGCGTAGCTACGGGGGGACGGGGGACTGAAGCTTTCTTT. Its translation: CASSVATGGRGTEAFF.

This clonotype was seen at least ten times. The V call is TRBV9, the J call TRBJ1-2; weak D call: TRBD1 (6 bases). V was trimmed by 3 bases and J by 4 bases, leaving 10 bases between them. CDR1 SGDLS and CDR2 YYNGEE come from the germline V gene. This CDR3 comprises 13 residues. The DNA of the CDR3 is TGTGCCAGCAGCGCCACAGGGACCTATGGCTACACCTTC. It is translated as CASSATGTYGYTF. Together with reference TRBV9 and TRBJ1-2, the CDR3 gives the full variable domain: DSGVTQTPKHLITATGQRVTLRCSPRSGDLSVYWYQQSLDQGLQFLIQYYNGEERAKGNILERFSAQQFPDLHSELNLSSLELGDSALYFCASSATGTYGYTFGSGTRLTVV.

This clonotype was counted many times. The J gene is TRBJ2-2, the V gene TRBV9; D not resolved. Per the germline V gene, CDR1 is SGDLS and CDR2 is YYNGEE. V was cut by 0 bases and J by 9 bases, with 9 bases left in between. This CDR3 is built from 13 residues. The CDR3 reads CASSVEEGWELFF. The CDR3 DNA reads TGTGCCAGCAGCGTAGAGGAAGGGTGGGAGCTGTTTTTT.

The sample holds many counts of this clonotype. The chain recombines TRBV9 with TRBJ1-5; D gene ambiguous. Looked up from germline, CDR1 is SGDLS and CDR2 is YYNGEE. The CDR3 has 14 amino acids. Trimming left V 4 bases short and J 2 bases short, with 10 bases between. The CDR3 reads CASSPALGNQPQHF. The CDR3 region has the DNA TGTGCCAGCAGCCCAGCACTGGGCAATCAGCCCCAGCATTTT.

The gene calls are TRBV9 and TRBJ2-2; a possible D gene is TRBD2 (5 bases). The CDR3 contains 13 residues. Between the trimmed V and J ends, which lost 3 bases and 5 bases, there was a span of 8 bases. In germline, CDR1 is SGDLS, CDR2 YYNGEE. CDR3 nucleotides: TGTGCCAGCAGCGGGACTGTAACCGGGGAGCTGTTTTTT. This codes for CASSGTVTGELFF. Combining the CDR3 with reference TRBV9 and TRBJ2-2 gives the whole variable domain DSGVTQTPKHLITATGQRVTLRCSPRSGDLSVYWYQQSLDQGLQFLIQYYNGEERAKGNILERFSAQQFPDLHSELNLSSLELGDSALYFCASSGTVTGELFFGEGSRLTVL.

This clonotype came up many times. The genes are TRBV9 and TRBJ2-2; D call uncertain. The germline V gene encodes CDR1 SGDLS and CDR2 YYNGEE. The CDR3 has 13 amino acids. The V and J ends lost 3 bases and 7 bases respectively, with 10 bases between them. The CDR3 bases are TGTGCCAGCAGCGACGTTTCCTACGGGGAGCTGTTTTTT. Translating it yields CASSDVSYGELFF.

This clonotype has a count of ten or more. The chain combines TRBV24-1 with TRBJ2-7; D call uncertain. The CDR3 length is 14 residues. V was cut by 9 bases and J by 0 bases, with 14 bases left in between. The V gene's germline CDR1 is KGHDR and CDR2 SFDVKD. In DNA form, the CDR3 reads TGTGCCACCCTGGTCAACCTGATCTCCTACGAGCAGTACTTC. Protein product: CATLVNLISYEQYF.

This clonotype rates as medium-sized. The CDR3: CASSVGTTGGLYNEQFF. The CDR3 nucleotides read TGTGCCAGCAGCGTAGGGACCACAGGGGGACTTTACAATGAGCAGTTCTTC. The chain employs TRBV9 and TRBJ2-1; 8 nucleotides match TRBD1. After removal of 0 bases from V and 4 bases from J, the junction contained 9 bases not matched to a gene. CDR1 SGDLS and CDR2 YYNGEE come from the germline V gene. This CDR3 is built from 17 residues.

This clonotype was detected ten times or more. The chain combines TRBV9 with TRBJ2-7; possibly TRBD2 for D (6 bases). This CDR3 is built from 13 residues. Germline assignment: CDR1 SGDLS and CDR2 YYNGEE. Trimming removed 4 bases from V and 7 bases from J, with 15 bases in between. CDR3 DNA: TGTGCCAGCAGCCCGAAACCGGGGGATGAGCAGTACTTC. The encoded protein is CASSPKPGDEQYF.

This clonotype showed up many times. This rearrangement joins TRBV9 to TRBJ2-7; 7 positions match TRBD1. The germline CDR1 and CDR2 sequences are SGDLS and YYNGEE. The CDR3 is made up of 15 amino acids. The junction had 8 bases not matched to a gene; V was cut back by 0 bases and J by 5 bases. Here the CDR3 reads CASSVVPGDRDEQYF. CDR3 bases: TGTGCCAGCAGCGTAGTCCCCGGGGACAGAGACGAGCAGTACTTC.

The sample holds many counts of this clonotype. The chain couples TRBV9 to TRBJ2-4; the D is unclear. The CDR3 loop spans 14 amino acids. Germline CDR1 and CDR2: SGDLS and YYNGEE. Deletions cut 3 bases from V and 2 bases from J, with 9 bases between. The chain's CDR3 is CASSGGVSKNIQYF. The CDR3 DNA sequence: TGTGCCAGCAGCGGTGGGGTATCCAAAAACATTCAGTACTTC.

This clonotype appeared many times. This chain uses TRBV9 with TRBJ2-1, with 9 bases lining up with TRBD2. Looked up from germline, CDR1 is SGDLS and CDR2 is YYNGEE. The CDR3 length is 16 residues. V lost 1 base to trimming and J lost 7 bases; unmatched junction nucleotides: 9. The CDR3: CASSVLAGVGGNEQFF. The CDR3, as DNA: TGTGCCAGCAGCGTATTAGCGGGGGTAGGAGGAAATGAGCAGTTCTTC.

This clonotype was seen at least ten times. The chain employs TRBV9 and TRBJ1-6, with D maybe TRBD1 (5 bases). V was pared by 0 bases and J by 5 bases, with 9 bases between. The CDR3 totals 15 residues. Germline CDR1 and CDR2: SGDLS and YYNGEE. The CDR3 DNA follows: TGTGCCAGCAGCGTAGGGAGGGGTAATAATTCACCCCTCCACTTT. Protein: CASSVGRGNNSPLHF.

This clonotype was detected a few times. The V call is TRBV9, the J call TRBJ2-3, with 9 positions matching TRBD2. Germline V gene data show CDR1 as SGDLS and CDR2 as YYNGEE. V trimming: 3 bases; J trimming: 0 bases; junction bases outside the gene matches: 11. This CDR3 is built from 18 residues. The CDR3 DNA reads TGTGCCAGCAGCGCCTACGTCATAGCGGGGGCAAGCACAGATACGCAGTATTTT. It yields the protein CASSAYVIAGASTDTQYF. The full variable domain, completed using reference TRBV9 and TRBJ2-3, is DSGVTQTPKHLITATGQRVTLRCSPRSGDLSVYWYQQSLDQGLQFLIQYYNGEERAKGNILERFSAQQFPDLHSELNLSSLELGDSALYFCASSAYVIAGASTDTQYFGPGTRLTVL.

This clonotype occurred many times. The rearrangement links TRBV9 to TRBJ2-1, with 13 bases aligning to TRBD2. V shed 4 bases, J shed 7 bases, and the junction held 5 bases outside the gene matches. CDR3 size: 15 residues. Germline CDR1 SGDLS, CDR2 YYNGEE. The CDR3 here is CASSSGLAGVNEQFF. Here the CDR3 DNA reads TGTGCCAGCAGCTCTGGACTAGCGGGGGTTAATGAGCAGTTCTTC.

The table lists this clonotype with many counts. This CDR3 is CASSVDPQGALNTEAFF. The CDR3 region has the DNA TGTGCCAGCAGCGTAGACCCCCAGGGGGCCTTGAACACTGAAGCTTTCTTT. This chain joins TRBV9 and TRBJ1-1; TRBD1 agrees at 8 bases. Germline V gene data show CDR1 as SGDLS and CDR2 as YYNGEE. J lost 0 bases, V lost 0 bases, and 7 bases had no gene match. The CDR3 is made up of 17 amino acids.

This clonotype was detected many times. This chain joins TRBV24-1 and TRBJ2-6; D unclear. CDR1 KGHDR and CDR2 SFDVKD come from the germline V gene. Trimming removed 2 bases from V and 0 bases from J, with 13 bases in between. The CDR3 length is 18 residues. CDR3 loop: CATSDSSRLISGANVLTF. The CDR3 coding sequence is TGTGCCACCAGTGATTCGTCCAGACTCATCTCTGGGGCCAACGTCCTGACTTTC.